These 20 T cell receptor beta chains were all obtained from the same sample, sequenced in a study of blood T cells in healthy people across ages. A second PCR of 7 to 11 cycles used a sample-barcoded 5' primer and a J-beta primer mix. MiXCR, applied by TCRdb to the 5' RACE reads, yields one record per CDR3 protein. The table has under 950,000 distinct CDR3 sequences, 22% seen once. The sample taken for sequencing was blood. These receptors all stem from an older man in good health.

In its sample, this clonotype was seen many times. V and J are TRBV7-8 and TRBJ2-3; D might be TRBD2 (6 bases). Trimming stripped 7 bases from V and 0 bases from J, with 14 bases between. Germline loops: CDR1 SGHVS, CDR2 FQNEAQ. The CDR3 has 15 residues. DNA for the CDR3: TGTGCCAGCACATTGCGGGGTCTAAGCACAGATACGCAGTATTTT. It is translated as CASTLRGLSTDTQYF.

Only a few counts were recorded for this clonotype. The V call is TRBV6-6, the J call TRBJ2-5; 7 bases agree with TRBD2. The DNA end favors TRBJ2-7, so the J call may be wrong. The CDR3 is made up of 14 amino acids. Germline loops: CDR1 MNHNY, CDR2 SVGAGI (reference sequence). CDR3 coding DNA: TGTGCCAGCCTTGGGGGGGATAGGTCCTACGAGCAGTACTTC. Amino acids: CASLGGDRSYEQYF.

In its sample, this clonotype was seen a few times. This chain connects TRBV7-2 to TRBJ2-3; D not certain. Looked up from germline, CDR1 is SGHTA and CDR2 is FQGNSA. The V end lost 3 bases, the J end lost 1 base, and 5 bases lay between the germline ends. This CDR3 has 13 residues. CDR3 nucleotide sequence: TGTGCCAGCAGCTTGCCCCGCACAGATACGCAGTATTTT. Translation gives CASSLPRTDTQYF.

This chain uses TRBV20-1 with TRBJ2-1; D remains ambiguous. The ends were cut back, 0 bases at V and 11 bases at J, with 8 bases in the middle. This CDR3 comprises 11 residues. CDR1 is DFQATT, CDR2 SNEGSKA, per germline (reference sequence). CDR3 loop: CSARDRTQQFF. CDR3 coding DNA: TGCAGTGCTAGAGATCGGACCCAGCAGTTCTTC.

The V and J genes are TRBV5-1 and TRBJ1-1; no firm D call. The germline V and J ends were trimmed by 1 base and 0 bases, with 13 bases remaining between them. Germline V gives CDR1 SGHRS, CDR2 YFSETQ. This CDR3 region has 16 residues. The CDR3 protein is CASSLLTLAVNTEAFF. The CDR3 coding sequence is TGCGCCAGCAGCTTGTTGACACTGGCGGTGAACACTGAAGCTTTCTTT.

V is TRBV6-2 or TRBV6-3 and J is TRBJ2-7, with D unclear. The germline V and J ends were trimmed by 6 bases and 0 bases, with 12 bases remaining between them. The CDR3 totals 14 residues. CDR1 and CDR2 from the germline V gene are MNHEY and SVGEGT. CDR3 amino acids: CASRSPRSSYEQYV. CDR3 in DNA: TGTGCCAGCAGATCTCCCCGTAGCTCCTACGAGCAGTACGTC.

With respect to this clonotype: One junction end disagrees with the germline gene, perhaps due to a read error. The V call is TRBV10-3, the J call TRBJ1-2; 7 nucleotides align to TRBD1. The CDR3 consists of 13 residues. Germline V gene data show CDR1 as ENHRY and CDR2 as SYGVKD. The CDR3 here is CAITETGNYGYTF. Written as DNA, the CDR3 is TGTGCCATCACTGAGACAGGGAACTATGGCTACACCTTC.

This clonotype was seen only a few times. The V call is TRBV6-5, the J call TRBJ2-1; no clear D. The CDR3 extends over 12 amino acids. CDR1 is MNHEY, CDR2 SVGAGI, per germline. V lost 0 bases and J 6 bases, leaving 3 bases between the germline ends. For the CDR3, the DNA is TGTGCCAGCAGTTACTCCACCAATGAGCAGTTCTTC. This translates into CASSYSTNEQFF.

The chain uses TRBV6-1 and TRBJ1-4, with 8 bases fitting TRBD1. Germline V CDR1 and CDR2: MNHNS, SASEGT. V dropped 5 bases and J dropped 7; count of bases not matched to a gene: 3. The CDR3 loop spans 13 amino acids. The CDR3 sequence is CASSRDRSEKLFF. CDR3 nucleotides: TGTGCCAGCAGTCGGGACAGGAGTGAAAAACTGTTTTTT.

In this sample, this clonotype turned up a few times. This chain's CDR3 is CASSPGVAGPGSQYF. CDR3 bases: TGTGCCAGCAGTCCCGGGGTAGCGGGGCCGGGGTCCCAGTACTTC. The chain couples TRBV11-2 to TRBJ2-5; 8 nucleotides align to TRBD2. This CDR3 contains 15 residues. CDR1 SGHAT and CDR2 FQNNGV come from the germline V gene. Germline trimming cut 6 bases from V and 9 bases from J; bases unmatched to any gene: 15.

The CDR3 coding sequence is TGTGCCAGCAGCCCAAGTCCTAGCGGGAGTTACGAGCAGTACGTC. This sequence encodes CASSPSPSGSYEQYV. The chain carries TRBV5-5 and TRBJ2-7; 10 nucleotides line up with TRBD2. The germline CDR1 and CDR2 sequences are SGHKS and YYEKEE (reference sequence). V lost 4 bases and J lost 4; bases outside the gene matches: 8. This CDR3 spans 15 amino acids.

The chain employs TRBV30 and TRBJ2-5, with TRBD1 as a possible D gene (6 bases). The DNA end lines up better with TRBJ2-1; the J call may be wrong. CDR1 and CDR2 (germline): GTSNPN, SVGIG (reference sequence). The CDR3 extends over 12 amino acids. The CDR3 sequence is CASDQTGYEQFF. In DNA, the CDR3 is TGTGCCTCCGATCAAACAGGGTACGAGCAGTTCTTC.

V usage is TRBV20-1 and J usage is TRBJ2-2, with 12 positions matching TRBD2. The CDR3 consists of 18 residues. Germline lookup yields CDR1 DFQATT and CDR2 SNEGSKA (reference sequence). V was pared by 0 bases and J by 6 bases, with 11 bases of the junction left unmatched. In nucleotides, the CDR3 is TGCAGTGCTAGAGATCAGCGCCTAGCGGGAGGGCCGTCCGGGGAGCTGTTTTTT. Residues: CSARDQRLAGGPSGELFF.

About this clonotype: One junction end disagrees with the germline gene, perhaps due to a read error. This chain links TRBV28 with TRBJ1-3; TRBD1 is a possible D gene (5 bases). Germline V lookup: CDR1 MDHEN, CDR2 SYDVKM. The CDR3 extends over 18 amino acids. The CDR3 loop is CVSSPLSPTAVSGNTIYF. DNA for the CDR3: TGTGTCAGCAGCCCTTTAAGTCCGACAGCCGTCTCTGGAAACACCATATATTTT. Based on the CDR3 plus reference TRBV28 and TRBJ1-3, the full variable domain is DVKVTQSSRYLVKRTGEKVFLECVQDMDHENMFWYRQDPGLGLRLIYFSYDVKMKEKGDIPEGYSVSREKKERFSLILESASTNQTSMYLCVSSPLSPTAVSGNTIYFGEGSWLTVV.

The chain couples TRBV18 to TRBJ2-7; either TRBD1 or TRBD2 may fit D (5 bases each). CDR1 and CDR2 from the germline V gene are KGHSH and LQKENI. The CDR3 consists of 17 residues. The V gene lost 6 bases and the J gene lost 0 bases, with 21 bases spanning the gap. CDR3 amino acids: CASSLGVAGLGSYEQYV. CDR3 DNA: TGTGCCAGCTCCCTGGGGGTGGCCGGGTTGGGCTCCTACGAGCAGTACGTC.

About this clonotype: The junction shows a germline mismatch at one end, possibly a read error. The gene calls are TRBV7-2 and TRBJ2-2; no firm D call. This CDR3 comprises 16 residues. The germline gives CDR1 SGHTA, CDR2 FQGNSA. The CDR3 nucleotides read TGTGCCGGCAGCTTAGGTGGTGCCGCGAACACCGGGGAGCTGTTTTTT. Its translation: CAGSLGGAANTGELFF.

This clonotype was counted many times. The rearrangement links TRBV11-2 to TRBJ2-1; tentative D call: TRBD2 (6 bases). CDR1 SGHAT and CDR2 FQNNGV come from the germline V gene. V was clipped by 5 bases and J by 12 bases, with 17 bases between them. The CDR3 has 13 residues. CDR3 region: CASSVSTSSGQFF. CDR3 nucleotides: TGTGCCAGCAGCGTATCGACTAGTTCGGGGCAGTTCTTC.

The chain joins TRBV27 to TRBJ1-2; TRBD1 matches 10 bases. J was trimmed by 7 bases and V by 6 bases; bases with no gene match: 5. Germline-derived CDR1 and CDR2 are MNHEY and SMNVEV (reference sequence). The CDR3 is 13 amino acids. As DNA, the CDR3 is TGTGCCAGCAGCAAGACAGGGGGCCTTGGCTACACCTTC. This gives the protein CASSKTGGLGYTF.

This clonotype was seen only a few times. J is TRBJ2-1 and V is TRBV6-5; TRBD1 matches 7 bases. Germline loops: CDR1 MNHEY, CDR2 SVGAGI. This CDR3 is 17 amino acids long. V shed 3 bases and J 2 bases; nucleotides not matched to a gene: 10. The CDR3 DNA follows: TGTGCCAGCAGTTATCGTGCCGGGACAGCAACCTACAATGAGCAGTTCTTC. Its translation: CASSYRAGTATYNEQFF.

This CDR3 reads CASSPNGIRDQPQHF. The DNA of the CDR3 is TGTGCCAGCTCACCCAATGGGATAAGGGATCAGCCCCAGCATTTT. The rearrangement joins TRBV18 to TRBJ1-5; D is unclear. V lost 3 bases and J lost 5, with 14 bases in between. Germline lookup yields CDR1 KGHSH and CDR2 LQKENI. The CDR3 covers 15 residues.